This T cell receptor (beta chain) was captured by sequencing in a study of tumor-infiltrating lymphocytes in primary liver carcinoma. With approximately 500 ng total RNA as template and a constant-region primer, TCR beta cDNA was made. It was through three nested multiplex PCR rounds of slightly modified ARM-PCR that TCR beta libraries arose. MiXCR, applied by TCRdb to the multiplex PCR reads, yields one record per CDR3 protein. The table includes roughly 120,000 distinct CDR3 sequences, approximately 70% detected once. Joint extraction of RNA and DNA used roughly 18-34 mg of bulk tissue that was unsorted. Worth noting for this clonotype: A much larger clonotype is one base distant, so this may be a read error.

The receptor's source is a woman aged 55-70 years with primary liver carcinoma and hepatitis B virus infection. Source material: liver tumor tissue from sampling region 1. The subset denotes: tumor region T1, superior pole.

The chain's CDR3 is CASRNTGTWGDQPQHF. The CDR3, as DNA: TGTGCCAGCAGGAACACCGGGACATGGGGAGATCAGCCCCAGCATTTT. The chain recombines TRBV6-6 with TRBJ1-5; tentatively, D is TRBD1 (6 bases). The CDR3 length is 16 residues. V was shortened by 6 bases and J by 5 bases, with 20 bases between the two germline ends. In germline, CDR1 is MNHNY, CDR2 SVGAGI (reference sequence).